These T cell receptor beta chains were read from a single sample in a study of sequential checkpoint blockade in melanoma. Here immunoSEQ multiplex PCR was the method, and the copy in TCRdb shows in-frame clones only, minus some. The sample holds roughly 12,000 clones, less than 75% seen once. The input for sequencing was CD8+ T cells sorted from blood (inferred from file names), taken from a patient given nivolumab and ipilimumab in sequence. Receptors originate from a human donor with melanoma. The CDR3 runs from the conserved cysteine through the conserved F or W. The D gene is left open where the match is weak.

DNA: TGCGCCAGCAGCCAAGATCGTGATACTACTAGCGGGAGGGCGGGGGCCAAAAACATTCAGTACTTC; CDR3: CASSQDRDTTSGRAGAKNIQYF; J: TRBJ2-4; V: TRBV4-1; D: TRBD2; length: 22
DNA: TGTGCCAGCAGCTTGGGGACTAGCGGGAGCTACGAGCAGTACTTC; CDR3: CASSLGTSGSYEQYF; J: TRBJ2-7; V: TRBV11-2; D: TRBD2; length: 15
DNA: TGTGCCAGCAGCTTCGGGGAGCGTTACGAGCAGTACTTC; CDR3: CASSFGERYEQYF; J: TRBJ2-7; V: TRBV13; D: NA; length: 13
DNA: TGTGCCAGCAGCCAAGATACGGGACTTTACTACGAGCAGTACTTC; CDR3: CASSQDTGLYYEQYF; J: TRBJ2-7; V: TRBV4-2; D: NA; length: 15
DNA: TGTGCCAGCAGCGGACAGGGCAATGAGCAGTTCTTC; CDR3: CASSGQGNEQFF; J: TRBJ2-1; V: TRBV9; D: TRBD1; length: 12
DNA: TGTGCCAGCAGCCCGCCAGTCTCGTCCGAGCAGTTCTTC; CDR3: CASSPPVSSEQFF; J: TRBJ2-1; V: TRBV5-6; D: NA; length: 13
DNA: TGTGCCAGCAGCCCGCCCGGGGGGGCCGGAGAGACCCAGTACTTC; CDR3: CASSPPGGAGETQYF; J: TRBJ2-5; V: TRBV7-6; D: TRBD2; length: 15
DNA: TGTGCCAGCCGGAAACTAGCGCAGGGTGAGCAGTTCTTC; CDR3: CASRKLAQGEQFF; J: TRBJ2-1; V: TRBV28; D: TRBD2; length: 13
DNA: TGTGCCAGCAGCCCTACTAACAGGAGGGGCAATGAGCAGTTCTTC; CDR3: CASSPTNRRGNEQFF; J: TRBJ2-1; V: TRBV9; D: NA; length: 15
DNA: TGTGCCAGCAGCTCTACTAGCAATTTTCACAATGAGCAGTTCTTC; CDR3: CASSSTSNFHNEQFF; J: TRBJ2-1; V: TRBV7-9; D: NA; length: 15
DNA: TGTGCCACCAGCAGAGATTATTGGGGAGGCGCGAACACTGAAGCTTTCTTT; CDR3: CATSRDYWGGANTEAFF; J: TRBJ1-1; V: TRBV15; D: NA; length: 17